The 14 T cell receptor beta chains in this list originate from one sample, sequenced in a study of chemoradiotherapy in HPV16-positive cancers. TCRdb's table, derived via immunoSEQ multiplex PCR, lists solely in-frame clones and lacks some. Here the sample spans about 25,000 clones, around 90% being singletons. Source: blood, taken from a patient who underwent chemoradiotherapy. Every receptor here comes from a human donor with HPV-associated anogenital cancer.

The chain couples TRBV5-1 to TRBJ2-3, with 8 bases matching TRBD2. Unmatched junction bases numbered 7, after V lost 1 base and J lost 3 bases. Germline CDR1 SGHRS, CDR2 YFSETQ. This CDR3 is built from 16 residues. As DNA, the CDR3 is TGCGCCAGCAGCTTGCGGGCAGCGGGAGAGACAGATACGCAGTATTTT. Its translation: CASSLRAAGETDTQYF.

The chain combines TRBV5-1 with TRBJ1-3, with 8 bases matching TRBD1. The germline V gene has CDR1 SGHRS and CDR2 YFSETQ. The CDR3 covers 15 residues. With V trimmed by 5 bases and J by 4 bases, 8 bases remained unmatched. The CDR3 coding sequence is TGCGCCAGCAGATTGACAGGGGCGAGGGGAAACACCATATATTTT. This gives the protein CASRLTGARGNTIYF.

The chain has TRBV27 and TRBJ1-1; D perhaps matches TRBD1 (6 bases). The CDR3 spans 19 residues. Germline V gene sequence: CDR1 MNHEY, CDR2 SMNVEV (reference sequence). Trimming removed 6 bases at V and 0 bases at J, with 26 bases between. As DNA, the CDR3 is TGTGCCAGCAGCCGCATACGGGACACCCTAACCCGGGTGAACACTGAAGCTTTCTTT. Translation gives CASSRIRDTLTRVNTEAFF.

CDR3 amino acids: CASSLAGYRYNEQFF. In nucleotides, the CDR3 is TGTGCCAGCAGCTTAGCGGGGTACCGTTACAATGAGCAGTTCTTC. The chain links TRBV11-2 to TRBJ2-1, with a tentative D call TRBD2 (5 bases). In germline, CDR1 is SGHAT, CDR2 FQNNGV. Deletions cut 1 base from V and 4 bases from J, with 11 bases between. This CDR3 is built from 15 residues.

The chain uses TRBV15 and TRBJ2-7; D unclear. Germline V gene data show CDR1 as LNHNV and CDR2 as YYDKDF (reference sequence). The V gene lost 2 bases and the J gene lost 3 bases, with 8 bases spanning the gap. The CDR3 covers 13 residues. The CDR3 DNA sequence: TGTGCCACCAGCAGATCCAAAAACTACGAGCAGTACTTC. Its translation is CATSRSKNYEQYF.

J is TRBJ1-1 and V is TRBV5-1; no reliable D call. The CDR3 is 15 amino acids. V gave up 0 bases and J gave up 3 bases, with 12 bases separating them. Germline CDR1 SGHRS, CDR2 YFSETQ. The CDR3 region is CASSLETAPDTEAFF. The CDR3 DNA is TGCGCCAGCAGCTTGGAAACGGCTCCGGACACTGAAGCTTTCTTT.

J is TRBJ1-5 and V is TRBV28; weak D call: TRBD1 (6 bases). Germline V gives CDR1 MDHEN, CDR2 SYDVKM. CDR3 length: 16 amino acids. V lost 5 bases, J lost 4 bases, and 18 bases lay in between. CDR3 in amino acids: CASSGRTVPRNQPQHF. The CDR3 nucleotides read TGTGCCAGCAGTGGGAGGACAGTTCCCCGTAATCAGCCCCAGCATTTT.

The chain recombines TRBV7-9 with TRBJ2-5; the D is unclear. The CDR3 consists of 13 residues. V lost 3 bases, J lost 0 bases, and 5 bases lay in between. From germline, CDR1 is SEHNR and CDR2 FQNEAQ (reference sequence). The CDR3 loop is CASSFEDQETQYF. CDR3 sequence (DNA): TGTGCCAGCAGCTTCGAGGACCAAGAGACCCAGTACTTC.

The chain joins TRBV11-2 to TRBJ1-4; no clear D. The CDR3 runs 15 residues. V lost 5 bases to trimming and J lost 5 bases, with 15 bases between them. In germline, CDR1 is SGHAT, CDR2 FQNNGV. In DNA, the CDR3 is TGTGCCAGCAGCCTCAGCGCGGTTACCAATGAAAAACTGTTTTTT. Its protein product is CASSLSAVTNEKLFF.

The rearrangement joins TRBV11-2 to TRBJ2-5; D unclear. CDR3 length: 12 residues. Per germline, CDR1 SGHAT and CDR2 FQNNGV. The V gene lost 1 base and the J gene lost 3 bases, with 3 bases spanning the gap. The CDR3 sequence is CASSLGEETQYF. The CDR3 nucleotides are TGTGCCAGCAGCTTAGGTGAAGAGACCCAGTACTTC. The whole variable domain, remainder taken from reference TRBV11-2 and TRBJ2-5, is EAGVAQSPRYKIIEKRQSVAFWCNPISGHATLYWYQQILGQGPKLLIQFQNNGVVDDSQLPKDRFSAERLKGVDSTLKIQPAKLEDSAVYLCASSLGEETQYFGPGTRLLVL.

The chain links TRBV19 to TRBJ2-7, with D possibly matching TRBD1 (6 bases). Germline V lookup: CDR1 LNHDA, CDR2 SQIVND (reference sequence). Trimming stripped 5 bases from V and 0 bases from J, with 11 bases between. The CDR3 runs to 14 residues. The CDR3 sequence: CASSPGHFSYEQYF. The CDR3 DNA reads TGTGCCAGTAGTCCGGGACACTTCTCCTACGAGCAGTACTTC.

The chain combines TRBV20-1 with TRBJ2-3; D not certain. CDR3 length: 11 amino acids. Trimming took 8 bases from V and 5 from J, leaving 11 bases between them. Looked up from germline, CDR1 is DFQATT and CDR2 is SNEGSKA (reference sequence). CDR3 sequence: CSPLGVDTQYF. CDR3 DNA: TGCAGTCCTCTAGGTGTAGATACGCAGTATTTT.

V and J are TRBV10-3 and TRBJ1-4, with 9 bases lining up with TRBD1. CDR3 length: 14 amino acids. Looked up from germline, CDR1 is ENHRY and CDR2 is SYGVKD. Trimming removed 6 bases from V and 8 bases from J; junction bases left unmatched: 7. The CDR3 DNA is TGTGCCATCAGCCCGGGACAGGGTGGGGAAAAACTGTTTTTT. Amino acid sequence: CAISPGQGGEKLFF.

The chain combines TRBV4-2 with TRBJ2-1; tentative D call: TRBD2 (5 bases). The V end was cut by 1 base, the J end by 0 bases, with 7 bases between. This CDR3 is 15 amino acids long. From germline, CDR1 is LGHNA and CDR2 YNFKEQ. CDR3 in amino acids: CASSQAGSSYNEQFF. The CDR3 DNA reads as TGTGCCAGCAGCCAAGCTGGGAGCTCCTACAATGAGCAGTTCTTC.